These T cell receptor beta chains were read from a single sample in a study of blood T cell repertoires in COVID-19. Data came from immunoSEQ multiplex PCR; TCRdb stores just in-frame clones and leaves some out. This sample carries 250,000 to 350,000 clones, over 75% of them seen once, and the ten largest clones take roughly 4%. Sequences were obtained from peripheral blood. The receptors come from a woman in her fifties or sixties with active or convalescent COVID-19. Both conserved end residues are part of each CDR3. Fields, in order: clone size, V gene, D gene, J gene, CDR3 protein, CDR3 DNA. A D gene is named only where the DNA matches it firmly. Rows give clone size only sometimes, using once, few, many, or a class for an expanded clone.

>.|TRBV7-6|TRBD1|TRBJ2-7
CASSLGTGGFYEQYF
TGTGCCAGCAGCTTAGGGACAGGGGGTTTTTACGAGCAGTACTTC
>few|TRBV6-2/TRBV6-3|.|TRBJ2-1
CASSQPLLTVYNEQFF
TGTGCCAGCAGCCAACCTCTCTTGACAGTCTACAATGAGCAGTTCTTC
>.|TRBV5-1|TRBD2|TRBJ2-5
CASSSNGLEETQYF
TGCGCCAGCAGCTCGAACGGACTAGAAGAGACCCAGTACTTC
>.|TRBV19|TRBD1|TRBJ1-4
CASHRTGASEKLFF
TGTGCCAGTCATAGGACAGGGGCGAGTGAAAAACTGTTTTTT
>.|TRBV7-2|TRBD2|TRBJ2-7
CASSSRTSGRPYF
TGTGCCAGCAGCTCTAGGACTAGCGGACGGCCCTACTTC
>few|TRBV11-2|TRBD2|TRBJ2-1
CASSPSGGNEQFF
TGTGCCAGCAGCCCCAGCGGGGGCAATGAGCAGTTCTTC
>.|TRBV10-3|.|TRBJ1-1
CAIRPTESSSGAFF
TGTGCCATCAGACCGACAGAATCCTCCTCGGGCGCTTTCTTT
>.|TRBV11-2|.|TRBJ2-7
CASSFLGGGSVYEQYF
TGTGCCAGCAGCTTTTTGGGTGGGGGGAGTGTATACGAGCAGTACTTC
>.|TRBV3-1/TRBV3-2|.|TRBJ1-3
CASSQAARAGNTIYF
TGTGCCAGCAGCCAAGCCGCCAGGGCTGGAAACACCATATATTTT
>.|TRBV18|TRBD2|TRBJ2-5
CASSPRTSGETQYF
TGTGCCAGCTCACCCCGGACTAGCGGCGAGACCCAGTACTTC
>.|TRBV5-1|TRBD1|TRBJ2-4
CASSQGGRRDIQYF
TGCGCCAGCAGCCAAGGGGGCAGGCGGGACATTCAGTACTTC
>.|TRBV6-1|.|TRBJ1-1
CASSDPLAEAFF
TGTGCCAGCAGTGATCCCCTAGCTGAAGCTTTCTTT
>.|TRBV24-1|TRBD1|TRBJ2-3
CATSDRTGGTDTQYF
TGTGCCACCAGTGATCGGACAGGGGGCACAGATACGCAGTATTTT
>.|TRBV7-9|TRBD1|TRBJ1-1
CASSPQTGRGEAFF
TGTGCCAGCAGCCCGCAGACAGGGCGCGGGGAAGCTTTCTTT
>once|TRBV6-6|.|TRBJ2-7
CASSYLEASYEQYF
TGTGCCAGCAGTTACCTAGAGGCGTCCTACGAGCAGTACTTC
>.|TRBV21-1|.|TRBJ1-4
CASSKATTAATNEKLFF
TGTGCCAGCAGCAAAGCCACGACAGCTGCAACTAATGAAAAACTGTTTTTT
>.|TRBV7-2|.|TRBJ1-1
CASSLGQGIHTEAFF
TGTGCCAGCAGCTTAGGGCAGGGTATACACACTGAAGCTTTCTTT
>.|TRBV25-1|.|TRBJ1-3
CASSETGFYGNTIYF
TGTGCCAGCAGTGAGACAGGTTTTTACGGAAACACCATATATTTT
>.|TRBV19|.|TRBJ1-5
CASSSARDQPQHF
TGTGCCAGTAGTAGTGCACGGGATCAGCCCCAGCATTTT
>.|TRBV6-2/TRBV6-3|.|TRBJ1-4
CASSYQAVSTNEKLFF
TGTGCCAGCAGTTACCAAGCGGTTTCAACTAATGAAAAACTGTTTTTT
>once|TRBV2|TRBD1|TRBJ1-2
CASSEARTGLAGYTF
TGTGCCAGCAGTGAAGCTCGGACAGGGTTAGCAGGCTACACCTTC
>.|TRBV7-9|.|TRBJ2-7
CASSLDSRVEQYF
TGTGCCAGCAGCTTAGATAGCAGGGTCGAGCAGTACTTC
>.|TRBV18|.|TRBJ1-5
CASSPAEIGQPQHF
TGTGCCAGCTCACCCGCGGAGATAGGTCAGCCCCAGCATTTT
>.|TRBV4-3|TRBD2|TRBJ2-7
CASSHGLAGYEQYF
TGCGCCAGCAGCCATGGACTAGCGGGGTACGAGCAGTACTTC
>once|TRBV15|TRBD1|TRBJ2-7
CATSRDLRTGSHEQYF
TGTGCCACCAGCAGAGATCTCCGGACAGGTAGCCACGAGCAGTACTTC
>once|TRBV6-6|.|TRBJ1-1
CASGLTQGGNTEAFF
TGTGCCAGCGGATTAACGCAGGGCGGGAACACTGAAGCTTTCTTT
>.|TRBV15|.|TRBJ1-5
CATSREGVSNQPQHF
TGTGCCACCAGCAGAGAAGGGGTTAGCAATCAGCCCCAGCATTTT
>.|TRBV30|.|TRBJ2-7
CAWSVRVRVGEQYF
TGTGCCTGGAGTGTACGTGTCAGGGTAGGCGAGCAGTACTTC
>.|TRBV6-2/TRBV6-3|TRBD1|TRBJ2-7
CASSGPDRGDYEQYF
TGTGCCAGCAGCGGGCCCGACAGGGGTGACTACGAGCAGTACTTC
>.|TRBV18|TRBD1|TRBJ2-7
CASSPPRQGSYEQYF
TGTGCCAGCTCACCACCGAGACAGGGGTCCTACGAGCAGTACTTC
>.|TRBV5-6|TRBD2|TRBJ2-7
CASSLLMGTSTYEQYF
TGTGCCAGCAGCCTACTGATGGGGACTAGTACCTACGAGCAGTACTTC
>.|TRBV14|TRBD1|TRBJ2-1
CASSQGGTVAFF
TGTGCCAGCAGCCAAGGGGGGACAGTGGCGTTCTTC
>.|TRBV18|TRBD1|TRBJ2-7
CASSPGTGSYEQYF
TGTGCCAGCTCACCAGGGACAGGGTCCTACGAGCAGTACTTC
>.|TRBV30|.|TRBJ1-1
CAWSHVGGVTEAFF
TGTGCCTGGAGCCACGTCGGGGGGGTAACTGAAGCTTTCTTT
>.|TRBV3-1/TRBV3-2|.|TRBJ1-1
CASSGRDKVTEAFF
TGTGCCAGCAGCGGCCGGGACAAGGTGACCGAAGCTTTCTTT
>.|TRBV18|TRBD2|TRBJ2-3
CASSPLTSGRTDTQYF
TGTGCCAGCTCACCCCTGACTAGCGGGAGGACAGATACGCAGTATTTT
>few|TRBV4-1|.|TRBJ1-5
CASSQDRSYNQPQHF
TGCGCCAGCAGCCAAGATAGAAGTTACAATCAGCCCCAGCATTTT
>.|TRBV4-3|TRBD2|TRBJ2-1
CASSHDSSGRALENEQFF
TGCGCCAGCAGCCATGATTCTAGCGGGAGGGCTCTTGAAAATGAGCAGTTCTTC
>.|TRBV24-1|TRBD2|TRBJ2-1
CATSDSTGRSGSMHEQFF
TGTGCCACCAGTGATTCTACGGGAAGGAGCGGGAGTATGCATGAGCAGTTCTTC
>.|TRBV19|.|TRBJ1-1
CASSISQGMNTEAFF
TGTGCCAGTAGTATATCCCAGGGGATGAACACTGAAGCTTTCTTT
>once|TRBV28|.|TRBJ1-5
CASSLEGRGNQPQHF
TGTGCCAGCAGTTTAGAAGGCAGGGGCAATCAGCCCCAGCATTTT
>.|TRBV30|TRBD1|TRBJ1-4
CAWSGDRGEKLFF
TGTGCCTGGAGTGGAGACAGGGGTGAAAAACTGTTTTTT
>.|TRBV5-1|TRBD1|TRBJ1-1
CASSPGTGGLDTEAFF
TGCGCCAGCAGCCCGGGGACAGGGGGATTGGACACTGAAGCTTTCTTT
>.|TRBV10-3|.|TRBJ2-1
CAIRYGNEQFF
TGTGCCATCAGGTACGGTAATGAGCAGTTCTTC
>.|TRBV19|TRBD1|TRBJ1-4
CASSILGQGGKLFF
TGTGCCAGTAGTATACTCGGACAGGGTGGGAAACTGTTTTTT
>.|TRBV19|.|TRBJ1-1
CASGLTLGTEAFF
TGTGCCAGTGGACTTACGTTGGGCACTGAAGCTTTCTTT
>.|TRBV27|TRBD1|TRBJ1-2
CASSSMGQDYGYTF
TGTGCCAGCAGTTCCATGGGACAGGACTATGGCTACACCTTC
>.|TRBV7-8|.|TRBJ1-2
CASSLGRNYGYTF
TGTGCCAGCAGCTTGGGCCGAAACTATGGCTACACCTTC
>.|TRBV5-4|TRBD1|TRBJ2-3
CASSPTGDVIDTQYF
TGTGCCAGCAGCCCGACAGGGGATGTGATAGATACGCAGTATTTT
>.|TRBV28|TRBD2|TRBJ2-5
CASSLLRPSGMETQYF
TGTGCCAGCAGTTTACTCCGGCCTAGCGGGATGGAGACCCAGTACTTC
>.|TRBV27|TRBD1|TRBJ1-6
CASSLLSAQGAGPLHF
TGTGCCAGCAGTTTATTAAGCGCACAGGGGGCCGGACCCCTCCACTTT
>.|TRBV7-9|.|TRBJ1-4
CASSTARGDSNEKLFF
TGTGCCAGCAGCACCGCGCGGGGGGACTCAAATGAAAAACTGTTTTTT
>.|TRBV7-2|.|TRBJ1-2
CASSNINGPSVGYTF
TGTGCCAGCAGCAATATAAACGGTCCATCGGTGGGCTACACCTTC
>.|TRBV28|.|TRBJ1-1
CASSLGGGVTEAFF
TGTGCCAGCAGCCTGGGGGGGGGCGTCACTGAAGCTTTCTTT
>.|TRBV6-5|.|TRBJ1-1
CASLQGTEAFF
TGTGCCAGTTTACAGGGTACTGAAGCTTTCTTT
>.|TRBV18|.|TRBJ1-2
CASSPRFDGRQIYGYTF
TGTGCCAGCTCACCACGGTTTGATGGACGACAGATCTATGGCTACACCTTC
>few|TRBV5-4|.|TRBJ2-2
CASSLDRMGTNTGELFF
TGTGCCAGCAGCTTGGACAGGATGGGGACGAACACCGGGGAGCTGTTTTTT
>.|TRBV24-1|TRBD1|TRBJ1-5
CATSDSGQGQPQHF
TGTGCCACCAGTGACTCCGGACAGGGCCAGCCCCAGCATTTT
>.|TRBV14|.|TRBJ1-1
CARKETGHTEAFF
TGTGCCAGAAAAGAGACAGGCCACACTGAAGCTTTCTTT
>.|TRBV5-1|.|TRBJ2-1
CASSLERYNEQFF
TGCGCCAGCAGCTTGGAGAGATACAATGAGCAGTTCTTC